The T cell receptor (beta chain) described here comes from a study of vaccination effects on CD4 cells after COVID-19. General study results and limits: Clones from infection and from vaccination both contracted markedly late after vaccination.

Turning to this clone: Its antigen is as yet unknown.

Assay: immunoSEQ multiplex PCR; the TCRdb copy retains only in-frame clones and omits some. This sample has roughly 40,000 clones, with 65% to 70% found just once. CD4+ T cell isolation took place after 10 days of culture. The source was CD4+ T cells from PBMCs cultured without peptide, collected before COVID-19 vaccination. The source is a human donor who received a COVID-19 vaccine.

CDR3 bases: TGCAGCGTTGTAGTTCGGGGTACCATGAACACTGAAGCTTTCTTT. Encoded protein: CSVVVRGTMNTEAFF. This chain joins TRBV29-1 and TRBJ1-1; D remains ambiguous. The CDR3 is made up of 15 amino acids. Germline assignment: CDR1 SQVTM and CDR2 ANQGSEA. The V end lost 4 bases, the J end lost 0 bases, and 15 bases lay between the germline ends.